These 20 T cell receptor beta chains were all obtained from the same sample, sequenced in a study of blood T cells in healthy people across ages. Using a J-beta primer mix together with a sample-barcoded 5' primer, a second PCR was run for roughly 6 to 12 cycles. MiXCR, applied by TCRdb to the 5' RACE reads, yields one record per CDR3 protein. This table holds about 1.8 million distinct CDR3 sequences, 49% found once. Source material: blood. All receptors come from a woman in her forties in good health.

The chain joins TRBV12-3 or TRBV12-4 to TRBJ1-5; D is unclear. This CDR3 is 14 amino acids long. The V end was cut by 7 bases, the J end by 6 bases, with 16 bases between. The CDR3 region is CASTKHSEGQPQHF. CDR3 nucleotide sequence: TGTGCCAGCACCAAACATTCAGAGGGTCAGCCCCAGCATTTT.

The chain is built from TRBV27 and TRBJ2-3, with a tentative D call TRBD1 (5 bases). There are 16 residues in the CDR3. From germline, CDR1 is MNHEY and CDR2 SMNVEV (reference sequence). V was shortened by 4 bases and J by 2 bases, with 16 bases between the two germline ends. CDR3 bases: TGTGCCAGCAGTTCAGAACAGGCTTCGGACACAGATACGCAGTATTTT. Translated, it gives CASSSEQASDTDTQYF.

The V call is TRBV10-3, the J call TRBJ2-7, with 14 bases matching TRBD2. Trimming at V came to 2 bases and at J to 2 bases, leaving 8 bases not matched to a gene. The CDR3 runs to 18 residues. Germline CDR1 ENHRY, CDR2 SYGVKD. The DNA of the CDR3 is TGTGCCATCAGTGAGGGACTAGCGGGGGGCCTAATACCCTACGAGCAGTACTTC. Its protein is CAISEGLAGGLIPYEQYF.

This clonotype was picked up many times. The rearrangement uses TRBV13 and TRBJ1-2, with unresolved D. Germline CDR1 and CDR2: PRHDT and FYEKMQ (reference sequence). This CDR3 region has 15 residues. Trimming removed 0 bases from V and 0 bases from J, with 8 bases in between. CDR3 sequence: CASSLGRTANYGYTF. The DNA for the CDR3 is TGTGCCAGCAGCTTAGGACGGACCGCTAACTATGGCTACACCTTC. The full variable domain, completed using reference TRBV13 and TRBJ1-2, is AAGVIQSPRHLIKEKRETATLKCYPIPRHDTVYWYQQGPGQDPQFLISFYEKMQSDKGSIPDRFSAQQFSDYHSELNMSSLELGDSALYFCASSLGRTANYGYTFGSGTRLTVV.

The chain carries TRBV12-3 or TRBV12-4 and TRBJ2-1; D is uncertain. Trimming pared 0 bases from V and 10 bases from J, leaving 10 bases between. The CDR3 is made up of 13 amino acids. CDR3 nucleotide sequence: TGTGCCAGCAGTTTAGCGCAAGACTCCGAGCAGTTCTTC. Translating it yields CASSLAQDSEQFF.

The chain links TRBV7-8 to TRBJ2-1; the D gene is possibly TRBD1 (6 bases). Trimming shortened V by 5 bases and J by 4 bases, and 21 bases separated the two germline ends. CDR1 and CDR2 from the germline V gene are SGHVS and FQNEAQ. CDR3 length: 17 residues. The CDR3 loop is CASSGYSGQISYNEQFF. In DNA, the CDR3 is TGTGCCAGCAGCGGCTACTCGGGACAAATATCTTACAATGAGCAGTTCTTC.

Only a few counts were recorded for this clonotype. This chain connects TRBV12-3 or TRBV12-4 to TRBJ2-3, with D possibly TRBD2 on 6 matching bases. Trimming stripped 6 bases from V and 8 bases from J, with 12 bases between. The CDR3 is 12 amino acids. For the CDR3, the DNA is TGTGCCAGCAGGGCGGGGAGTGGTACGCAGTATTTT. This translates into CASRAGSGTQYF.

The chain joins TRBV7-2 to TRBJ2-7, with 11 bases lining up with TRBD2. This CDR3 contains 15 residues. J lost 1 base, V lost 5 bases, and 4 bases had no gene match. Looked up from germline, CDR1 is SGHTA and CDR2 is FQGNSA. The CDR3 loop is CASSTTSGGSYEQYF. As DNA, the CDR3 is TGTGCCAGCAGCACCACTAGCGGGGGTTCCTACGAGCAGTACTTC.

This clonotype was seen repeatedly, ten times or more. The junction and the germline gene differ at one end; a read error may be behind it. The rearrangement links TRBV5-1 to TRBJ2-5; D gene unclear. Germline loops: CDR1 SGHRS, CDR2 YFSETQ. The length of the CDR3 is 14 residues. CDR3 sequence reads: CASSLGPSGETQYF. In nucleotides, the CDR3 is TGTGCCAGCAGCTTAGGCCCCTCCGGGGAGACCCAGTACTTC.

The V call is TRBV20-1, the J call TRBJ1-2, with 7 bases lining up with TRBD1. Germline-derived CDR1 and CDR2 are DFQATT and SNEGSKA (reference sequence). V shed 6 bases, J shed 4 bases, and the junction held 14 bases outside the gene matches. The length of the CDR3 is 15 residues. The CDR3 reads CSALGGGAFSYGYTF. CDR3 DNA: TGCAGTGCGCTAGGAGGGGGCGCCTTTAGCTATGGCTACACCTTC.

CDR3 nucleotides: TGTGCCAGCAGCTTGAGTGCAGGGAAGTTAACTGGGGCCAACGTCCTGACTTTC. This encodes CASSLSAGKLTGANVLTF. The V and J genes are TRBV7-9 and TRBJ2-6; D may be TRBD1 (5 bases). Germline assignment: CDR1 SEHNR and CDR2 FQNEAQ (reference sequence). Trimming stripped 3 bases from V and 2 bases from J, with 17 bases between. This CDR3 has 18 residues.

The genes are TRBV6-5 and TRBJ2-6; 9 bases agree with TRBD1. Trimming at V came to 4 bases and at J to 3 bases, leaving 7 bases not matched to a gene. CDR1 is MNHEY and CDR2 is SVGAGI in the germline V gene. There are 17 residues in the CDR3. CDR3 nucleotides: TGTGCCAGCAGTTCGACCGGGGACAGGGTTGGGGCCAACGTCCTGACTTTC. Translation gives CASSSTGDRVGANVLTF.

The chain recombines TRBV6-1 with TRBJ1-4, with 9 bases matching TRBD1. With V trimmed by 6 bases and J by 8 bases, 7 bases remained unmatched. The CDR3 has 14 residues. Germline CDR1 and CDR2: MNHNS and SASEGT. CDR3 residues: CASRPTGGNEKLFF. The CDR3 DNA follows: TGTGCCAGCAGACCAACAGGGGGCAACGAAAAACTGTTTTTT.

In regard to this clonotype: This may arise from a read error, as a much more abundant clone is one base away. V and J are TRBV28 and TRBJ2-7; tentatively, D is TRBD1 (6 bases). Trimming shortened V by 6 bases and J by 3 bases, and 9 bases separated the two germline ends. The germline CDR1 and CDR2 sequences are MDHEN and SYDVKM. This CDR3 spans 12 amino acids. The DNA for the CDR3 is TGTGCCAGCAGCACAGGGCACTACGAGCAGTACTTC. As protein: CASSTGHYEQYF.

For this clonotype: A much more abundant neighbour one base away suggests this may be a read error. The rearrangement uses TRBV7-2 and TRBJ1-6, with a tentative D call TRBD1 (5 bases). This CDR3 is 14 amino acids long. Germline CDR1 reads SGHTA; CDR2 reads FQGNSA. The CDR3 DNA reads TGTGCCGGCAGCCCTCTGGGGGGAGGGTCACCCCTCCACTTT. Protein product: CAGSPLGGGSPLHF.

The gene calls are TRBV20-1 and TRBJ2-5; D might be TRBD2 (5 bases). Trimming shortened V by 2 bases and J by 5 bases, and 12 bases separated the two germline ends. This CDR3 contains 13 residues. CDR1 and CDR2 (germline): DFQATT, SNEGSKA (reference sequence). Here the CDR3 DNA reads TGCAGTGCTAGAAGCGGCACGCGGGAGACCCAGTACTTC. It codes for CSARSGTRETQYF.

CDR3: CASSVDAFGNYNEQFF. CDR3 bases: TGTGCCAGCAGCGTAGACGCTTTTGGTAATTACAATGAGCAGTTCTTC. The V call is TRBV9, the J call TRBJ2-1; D remains ambiguous. V lost 0 bases, J lost 4 bases, and 14 bases lay in between. In germline, CDR1 is SGDLS, CDR2 YYNGEE. The length of the CDR3 is 16 residues.

The table lists this clonotype with a few counts. This rearrangement joins TRBV10-3 to TRBJ2-5, with 10 bases matching TRBD2. This CDR3 region has 20 residues. V was pared by 4 bases and J by 5 bases, with 22 bases of the junction left unmatched. Germline CDR1 ENHRY, CDR2 SYGVKD. The CDR3 protein is CAISAASGTSVNRRFETQYF. CDR3 in DNA: TGTGCCATCAGTGCTGCCTCCGGGACTAGCGTGAATCGTCGTTTCGAGACCCAGTACTTC.

The chain uses TRBV28 and TRBJ2-5; D is unclear. The CDR3 contains 14 residues. The V end lost 2 bases, the J end lost 5 bases, and 12 bases lay between the germline ends. The germline V gene has CDR1 MDHEN and CDR2 SYDVKM. The DNA of the CDR3 is TGTGCCAGCAGTTTACCTAGGAAAGGGGAGACCCAGTACTTC. Translation gives CASSLPRKGETQYF. The complete variable domain, with remaining parts taken from reference TRBV28 and TRBJ2-5, reads DVKVTQSSRYLVKRTGEKVFLECVQDMDHENMFWYRQDPGLGLRLIYFSYDVKMKEKGDIPEGYSVSREKKERFSLILESASTNQTSMYLCASSLPRKGETQYFGPGTRLLVL.

V is TRBV12-3 or TRBV12-4 and J is TRBJ2-7, with D possibly TRBD1 on 5 matching bases. The DNA end lines up better with TRBJ2-5; the J call may be wrong. This CDR3 has 15 residues. The CDR3 region is CASSLAEWGSETQYF. In DNA, the CDR3 is TGTGCCAGCAGTTTAGCAGAATGGGGCTCGGAGACCCAGTACTTC.